These T cell receptor beta chains were read from a single sample in a study of blood T cell repertoires in COVID-19. Some clones are missing from TCRdb's copy, which holds only in-frame ones; the method was immunoSEQ multiplex PCR. This sample has roughly 300,000 clones, with about 88% found just once. Input material: peripheral blood. Receptors were obtained from a human donor with COVID-19, enrolled during active disease. The donor label of this sample is uncertain. The CDR3 runs from the conserved cysteine through the conserved F or W. The order of the fields is clone size, D gene, V gene, J gene, CDR3 protein, CDR3 DNA. D genes are given only for firm matches. The listing skips clone size in some rows; elsewhere it reads once, few, many or a size class.

.,TRBD2,TRBV6-5,TRBJ2-1,CASSLSGRWNEQFF,TGTGCCAGCAGCCTTAGCGGGAGGTGGAATGAGCAGTTCTTC
.,TRBD1,TRBV29-1,TRBJ1-1,CSARQGGDTEAFF,TGCAGCGCCCGACAGGGGGGTGACACTGAAGCTTTCTTT
.,TRBD2,TRBV19,TRBJ2-7,CASAPGLAGDEQYF,TGTGCCAGCGCCCCGGGACTAGCGGGAGACGAGCAGTACTTC
.,.,TRBV6-5,TRBJ1-4,CASSYSPTGENEKLFF,TGTGCCAGCAGTTACTCCCCGACCGGGGAAAATGAAAAACTGTTTTTT
.,.,TRBV6-5,TRBJ1-5,CATRGVGLPQHF,TGTGCCACCCGGGGGGTTGGTCTGCCCCAGCATTTT
.,TRBD1,TRBV3-1/TRBV3-2,TRBJ2-3,CASSPGQGGWPDTQYF,TGTGCCAGCAGCCCAGGACAGGGCGGATGGCCGGATACGCAGTATTTT
.,TRBD1,TRBV5-1,TRBJ1-2,CASSLTSRTGNYGYTF,TGCGCCAGCAGCTTGACGTCGCGGACAGGAAACTATGGCTACACCTTC
.,TRBD1,TRBV18,TRBJ1-1,CASSLFGTGKNTEAFF,TGTGCCAGCTCACTGTTCGGGACAGGAAAGAACACTGAAGCTTTCTTT
.,TRBD2,TRBV5-1,TRBJ2-3,CASRPGLADNTDTQYF,TGCGCCAGCAGACCGGGACTAGCGGATAACACAGATACGCAGTATTTT
.,.,TRBV19,TRBJ2-2,CASSPGQLNTGELFF,TGTGCCAGTAGTCCCGGACAACTGAACACCGGGGAGCTGTTTTTT
few,.,TRBV30,TRBJ2-3,CAWSGSSISSDTQYF,TGTGCCTGGAGTGGGTCTTCAATTAGCTCAGATACGCAGTATTTT
.,.,TRBV6-5,TRBJ1-5,CASSRDKSNQPQHF,TGTGCCAGCAGCCGCGACAAGAGCAATCAGCCCCAGCATTTT
once,.,TRBV19,TRBJ2-2,CASSFTKLGVNAGELFF,TGTGCCAGTAGTTTCACGAAGCTCGGGGTGAACGCCGGGGAGCTGTTTTTT
.,.,TRBV7-3,TRBJ2-1,CASSPTGGEQFF,TGTGCCAGCAGCCCCACGGGGGGCGAGCAGTTCTTC
.,.,TRBV19,TRBJ2-3,CASSIERRADTQYF,TGTGCCAGTAGTATAGAGCGGCGGGCAGATACGCAGTATTTT
.,.,TRBV7-9,TRBJ2-7,CASSSTKTRSAGYEQYF,TGTGCCAGCAGCTCGACCAAGACTAGATCGGCGGGCTACGAGCAGTACTTC
once,TRBD2,TRBV18,TRBJ2-4,CASSPVGSGTGNIQYF,TGTGCCAGCTCCCCCGTGGGTAGCGGGACCGGAAACATTCAGTACTTC
.,.,TRBV28,TRBJ2-5,CASSPRRTRRQETQYF,TGTGCCAGCAGTCCCCGCCGGACACGTCGCCAAGAGACCCAGTACTTC
.,.,TRBV19,TRBJ2-7,CASSDRTMASYEQYF,TGTGCCAGTAGTGACAGGACAATGGCGAGCTACGAGCAGTACTTC
.,.,TRBV11-3,TRBJ2-7,CASSPGRGGAGQYF,TGTGCCAGCAGCCCCGGTAGAGGGGGGGCCGGGCAGTACTTC
.,.,TRBV6-1,TRBJ1-1,CASSEFRVGTEAFF,TGTGCCAGCAGTGAATTCAGGGTCGGGACTGAAGCTTTCTTT
.,TRBD2,TRBV4-1,TRBJ2-5,CASSLLGTSPGTQYF,TGCGCCAGCAGCCTTCTTGGGACTAGTCCCGGGACCCAGTACTTC
.,.,TRBV19,TRBJ2-5,CASRQGPQETQYF,TGTGCCAGTAGGCAGGGGCCCCAAGAGACCCAGTACTTC
.,.,TRBV6-5,TRBJ2-7,CASRTLWGDYEQYF,TGTGCCAGCAGGACGTTATGGGGGGACTACGAGCAGTACTTC
.,.,TRBV21-1,TRBJ1-5,CASSLQTGAAYSNQPQHF,TGTGCCAGCAGCTTACAGACAGGGGCCGCCTATAGCAATCAGCCCCAGCATTTT
once,.,TRBV2,TRBJ1-1,CASVIRQVNTEAFF,TGTGCCAGCGTGATCCGGCAGGTGAACACTGAAGCTTTCTTT
.,TRBD2,TRBV6-2/TRBV6-3,TRBJ2-4,CASSSAGANIQYF,TGTGCCAGCAGTTCAGCGGGAGCCAACATTCAGTACTTC
.,TRBD2,TRBV5-1,TRBJ2-1,CASSLDPAGNNEQFF,TGCGCCAGCAGCTTGGACCCAGCGGGGAACAATGAGCAGTTCTTC
.,TRBD2,TRBV19,TRBJ2-7,CASSGTSGIYEQYF,TGTGCCAGTAGTGGAACTAGCGGAATCTACGAGCAGTACTTC
few,.,TRBV6-5,TRBJ2-7,CASAETTYEQYF,TGTGCCAGCGCCGAAACTACCTACGAGCAGTACTTC
.,TRBD1,TRBV5-5,TRBJ1-2,CASSLAQGGYYGYTF,TGTGCCAGCAGCTTGGCTCAGGGGGGTTACTATGGCTACACCTTC
many,TRBD1,TRBV2,TRBJ2-3,CASSESQGVRSTQYF,TGTGCCAGCAGTGAATCCCAGGGGGTCCGTAGTACGCAGTATTTT
.,TRBD1,TRBV27,TRBJ1-4,CASSRQGVNEKLFF,TGTGCCAGCTCCCGACAGGGAGTGAACGAAAAACTGTTTTTT
.,.,TRBV5-1,TRBJ1-1,CASSLDMNTEAFF,TGCGCCAGCAGCTTGGATATGAACACTGAAGCTTTCTTT
.,.,TRBV27,TRBJ1-6,CASRGDSVNSPLHF,TGTGCCAGCAGGGGGGACTCTGTGAATTCACCCCTCCACTTT
.,.,TRBV6-5,TRBJ2-7,CASSSRGDSSRYEQYF,TGTGCCAGCAGTTCCCGAGGGGACTCTTCCCGCTACGAGCAGTACTTC
.,TRBD1,TRBV24-1,TRBJ1-4,CATSEDWTGLNEKLFF,TGTGCCACCAGTGAGGACTGGACAGGGCTTAATGAAAAACTGTTTTTT
once,.,TRBV2,TRBJ1-1,CASSDRRAFF,TGTGCCAGCAGTGACCGTAGAGCTTTCTTT
.,TRBD1,TRBV9,TRBJ2-2,CASSVVTGGTGELFF,TGTGCCAGCAGCGTAGTGACAGGGGGCACCGGGGAGCTGTTTTTT
.,.,TRBV20-1,TRBJ1-2,CSASHHGDFYGYTF,TGCAGTGCTAGTCACCACGGGGACTTCTATGGCTACACCTTC
few,.,TRBV6-6,TRBJ2-3,CASSLTWGPTDTQYF,TGTGCCAGCAGCTTAACTTGGGGCCCCACAGATACGCAGTATTTT